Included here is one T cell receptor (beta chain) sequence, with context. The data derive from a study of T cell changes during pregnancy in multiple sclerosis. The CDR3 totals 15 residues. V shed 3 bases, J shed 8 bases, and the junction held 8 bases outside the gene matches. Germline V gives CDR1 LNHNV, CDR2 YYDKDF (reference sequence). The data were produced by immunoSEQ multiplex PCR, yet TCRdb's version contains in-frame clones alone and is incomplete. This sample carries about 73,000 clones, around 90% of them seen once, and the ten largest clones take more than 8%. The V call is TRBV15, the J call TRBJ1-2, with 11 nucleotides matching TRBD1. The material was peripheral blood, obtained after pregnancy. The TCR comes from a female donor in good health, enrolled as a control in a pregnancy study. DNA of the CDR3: TGTGCCACCAGCAGTACTTTAGGACAGGGGGCAGGCTACACCTTC. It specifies CATSSTLGQGAGYTF. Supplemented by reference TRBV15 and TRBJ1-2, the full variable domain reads DAMVIQNPRYQVTQFGKPVTLSCSQTLNHNVMYWYQQKSSQAPKLLFHYYDKDFNNEADTPDNFQSRRPNTSFCFLDIRSPGLGDTAMYLCATSSTLGQGAGYTFGSGTRLTVV.